These 6 T cell receptor beta chains share one sample of origin, sequenced in a study of T cells in Graves' hyperthyroidism and ophthalmopathy. Template material for amplifying TCR beta CDR3 regions consisted of RNA transcripts. TCR CDR3 regions were first amplified by RT-PCR with HTBI primers. One entry per CDR3 protein results from TCRdb running MiXCR on the multiplex PCR reads. The sample contains approximately 700,000 distinct CDR3 sequences, around 17% of which appear only once. Sequenced sample: blood. The receptors come from a man in his late teens or twenties with Graves' hyperthyroidism.

The chain carries TRBV20-1 and TRBJ1-2; D call uncertain. The CDR3 loop spans 14 amino acids. Germline values: CDR1 DFQATT, CDR2 SNEGSKA (reference sequence). Between the trimmed V and J ends, which lost 4 bases and 1 base, there was a span of 13 bases. Written as DNA, the CDR3 is TGCAGTGCTACCCGACCGACACTTAACTATGGCTACACCTTC. Protein: CSATRPTLNYGYTF.

This clonotype showed up many times. The J gene is TRBJ2-7, the V gene TRBV10-3; possibly TRBD1 for D (8 bases). The CDR3 contains 14 residues. The V end was cut by 6 bases, the J end by 5 bases, with 17 bases between. Germline CDR1 reads ENHRY; CDR2 reads SYGVKD. CDR3 nucleotides: TGTGCCATCAGGCCACAGGGGGGGGCGAACGAGCAGTACTTC. Its translation is CAIRPQGGANEQYF.

This clonotype has ten or more counts. This chain joins TRBV12-3 or TRBV12-4 and TRBJ2-7; TRBD2 matches 7 bases. Trimming cost V 0 bases and J 2 bases; bases outside gene matches: 1. The CDR3 is made up of 14 amino acids. This CDR3 reads CASSLAGGPYEQYF. As DNA, the CDR3 is TGTGCCAGCAGTTTAGCGGGAGGGCCCTACGAGCAGTACTTC.

In this sample, this clonotype turned up many times. The rearrangement joins TRBV28 to TRBJ2-7; D perhaps matches TRBD2 (6 bases). CDR1 is MDHEN, CDR2 SYDVKM, per germline. The CDR3 sequence is 14 residues long. With 2 bases removed from V and 2 bases from J, the gap between germline ends came to 10 bases. CDR3 sequence (DNA): TGTGCCAGCAGTTTAGGACTAACCCCCTACGAGCAGTACTTC. This encodes CASSLGLTPYEQYF.

The rearrangement uses TRBV5-5 and TRBJ2-1, with D hard to call. V lost 4 bases, J lost 5 bases, and 10 bases lay in between. Germline assignment: CDR1 SGHKS and CDR2 YYEKEE (reference sequence). This CDR3 comprises 13 residues. The CDR3 region is CASSPNPDNEQFF. CDR3 coding DNA: TGTGCCAGCAGCCCCAATCCTGACAATGAGCAGTTCTTC.

V is TRBV29-1 and J is TRBJ2-5; either TRBD1 or TRBD2 may supply D (5 bases each). The V end lost 6 bases, the J end lost 5 bases, and 16 bases lay between the germline ends. Per germline, CDR1 SQVTM and CDR2 ANQGSEA. The CDR3 has 13 amino acids. The CDR3 region is CSVAGRVGETQYF. The CDR3, as DNA: TGCAGCGTCGCGGGCAGGGTTGGTGAGACCCAGTACTTC.